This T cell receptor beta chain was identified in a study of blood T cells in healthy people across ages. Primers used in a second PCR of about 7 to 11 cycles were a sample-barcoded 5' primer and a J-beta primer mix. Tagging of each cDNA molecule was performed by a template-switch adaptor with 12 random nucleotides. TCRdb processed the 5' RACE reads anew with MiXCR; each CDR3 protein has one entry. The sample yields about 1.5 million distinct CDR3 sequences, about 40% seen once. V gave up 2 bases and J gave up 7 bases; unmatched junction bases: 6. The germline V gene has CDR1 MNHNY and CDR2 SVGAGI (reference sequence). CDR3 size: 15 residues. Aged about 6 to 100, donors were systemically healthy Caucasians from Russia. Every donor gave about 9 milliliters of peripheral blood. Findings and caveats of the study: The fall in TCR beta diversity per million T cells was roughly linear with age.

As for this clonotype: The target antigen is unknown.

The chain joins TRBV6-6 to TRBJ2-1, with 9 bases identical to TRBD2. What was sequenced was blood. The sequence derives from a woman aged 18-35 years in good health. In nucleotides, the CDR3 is TGTGCCAGCAGTTACATTAGCGGGAGATGGAATGAGCAGTTCTTC. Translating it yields CASSYISGRWNEQFF.